This T cell receptor beta chain stems from a study of cytomegalovirus exposure and HLA in healthy donors. Whole-study context: The approximately 660 first-cohort repertoires shared a platform with the approximately 120 validation repertoires, as reported in a later analysis. Regarding the study as a whole: As confirmed in vitro, a few CMV-associated chains were specific for CMV antigens. Altogether, 170 or so TCR beta chains were recorded as cytomegalovirus-associated.

The V end lost 5 bases, the J end lost 4 bases, and 15 bases lay between the germline ends. Germline V gives CDR1 MDHEN, CDR2 SYDVKM. The CDR3 is 15 amino acids. The donors were members of the validation cohort comprising 100 to 150 subjects, separate from the roughly 640-subject first cohort. Only in-frame clones appear in the TCRdb table, and some are missing; sequencing was by immunoSEQ multiplex PCR. The repertoire includes 90,000 to 130,000 clones, more than 75% of them detected once, and 1.4% sits in the top ten. In regard to this clone: Its antigen is undetermined.

This sequence originates from a woman aged 30 to 39 in good health and CMV-seropositive. The chain is built from TRBV28 and TRBJ1-5; the D gene is possibly TRBD1 (6 bases). The sample was PBMCs. CDR3 amino acids: CASSPYRVPNQPQHF. The CDR3 coding sequence is TGTGCCAGCAGTCCCTACAGGGTTCCTAATCAGCCCCAGCATTTT.